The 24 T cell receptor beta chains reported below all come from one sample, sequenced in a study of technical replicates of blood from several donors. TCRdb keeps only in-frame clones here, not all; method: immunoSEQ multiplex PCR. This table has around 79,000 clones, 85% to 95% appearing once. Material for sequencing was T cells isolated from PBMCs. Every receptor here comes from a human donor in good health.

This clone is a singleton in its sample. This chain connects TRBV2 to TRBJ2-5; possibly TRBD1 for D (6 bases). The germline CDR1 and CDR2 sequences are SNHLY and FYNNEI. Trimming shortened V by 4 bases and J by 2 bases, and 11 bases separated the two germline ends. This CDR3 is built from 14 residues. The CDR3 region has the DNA TGTGCCAGCAGTGTATACAGGGCTCAAGAGACCCAGTACTTC. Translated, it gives CASSVYRAQETQYF. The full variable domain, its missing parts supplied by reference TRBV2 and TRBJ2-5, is EPEVTQTPSHQVTQMGQEVILRCVPISNHLYFYWYRQILGQKVEFLVSFYNNEISEKSEIFDDQFSVERPDGSNFTLKIRSTKLEDSAMYFCASSVYRAQETQYFGPGTRLLVL.

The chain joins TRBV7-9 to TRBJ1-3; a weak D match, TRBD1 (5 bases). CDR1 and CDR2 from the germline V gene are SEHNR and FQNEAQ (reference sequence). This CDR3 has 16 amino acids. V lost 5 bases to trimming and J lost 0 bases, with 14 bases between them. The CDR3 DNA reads TGTGCCAGCAGCCCCCAAGGGACTGTCTCTGGAAACACCATATATTTT. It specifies CASSPQGTVSGNTIYF.

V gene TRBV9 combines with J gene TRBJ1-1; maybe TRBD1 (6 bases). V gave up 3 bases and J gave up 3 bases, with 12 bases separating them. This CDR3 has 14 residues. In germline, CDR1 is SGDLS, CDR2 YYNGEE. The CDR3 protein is CASSAEGGYTEAFF. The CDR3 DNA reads TGTGCCAGCAGCGCTGAGGGGGGGTACACTGAAGCTTTCTTT. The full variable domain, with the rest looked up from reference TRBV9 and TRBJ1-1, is DSGVTQTPKHLITATGQRVTLRCSPRSGDLSVYWYQQSLDQGLQFLIQYYNGEERAKGNILERFSAQQFPDLHSELNLSSLELGDSALYFCASSAEGGYTEAFFGQGTRLTVV.

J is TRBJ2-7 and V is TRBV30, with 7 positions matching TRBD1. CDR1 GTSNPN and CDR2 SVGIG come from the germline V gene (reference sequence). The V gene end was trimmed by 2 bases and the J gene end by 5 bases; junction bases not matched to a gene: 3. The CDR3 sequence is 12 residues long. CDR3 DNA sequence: TGTGCCTGGAGTAAAGGGGGCAACGAGCAGTACTTC. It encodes CAWSKGGNEQYF.

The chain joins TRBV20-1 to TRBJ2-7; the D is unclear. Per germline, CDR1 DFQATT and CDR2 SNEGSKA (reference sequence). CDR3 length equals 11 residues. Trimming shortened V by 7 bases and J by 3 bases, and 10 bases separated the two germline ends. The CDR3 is CSVLDNYEQYF. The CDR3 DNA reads TGCAGTGTCCTTGACAACTACGAGCAGTACTTC.

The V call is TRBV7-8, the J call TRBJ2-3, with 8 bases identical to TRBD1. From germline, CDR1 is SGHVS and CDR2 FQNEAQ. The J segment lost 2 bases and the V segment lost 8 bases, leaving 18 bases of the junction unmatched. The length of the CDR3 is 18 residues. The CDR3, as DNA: TGTGCCAGCCGGGGTGGGGGCTGGACAGGGACAATCACAGATACGCAGTATTTT. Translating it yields CASRGGGWTGTITDTQYF. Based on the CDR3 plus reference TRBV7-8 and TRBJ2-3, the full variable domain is GAGVSQSPRYKVAKRGQDVALRCDPISGHVSLFWYQQALGQGPEFLTYFQNEAQLDKSGLPSDRFFAERPEGSVSTLKIQRTQQEDSAVYLCASRGGGWTGTITDTQYFGPGTRLTVL.

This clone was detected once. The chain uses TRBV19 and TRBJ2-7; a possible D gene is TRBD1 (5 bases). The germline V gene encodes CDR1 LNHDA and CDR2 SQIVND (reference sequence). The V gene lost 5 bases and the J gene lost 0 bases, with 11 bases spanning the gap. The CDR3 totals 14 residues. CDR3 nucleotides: TGTGCCAGTAGTCCAGGCGACAGCTCCTACGAGCAGTACTTC. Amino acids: CASSPGDSSYEQYF.

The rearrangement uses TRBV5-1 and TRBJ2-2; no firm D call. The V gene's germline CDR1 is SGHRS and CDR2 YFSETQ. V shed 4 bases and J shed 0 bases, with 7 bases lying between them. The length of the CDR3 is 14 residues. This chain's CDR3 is CASSPIANTGELFF. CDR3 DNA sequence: TGCGCCAGCAGCCCTATCGCGAACACCGGGGAGCTGTTTTTT.

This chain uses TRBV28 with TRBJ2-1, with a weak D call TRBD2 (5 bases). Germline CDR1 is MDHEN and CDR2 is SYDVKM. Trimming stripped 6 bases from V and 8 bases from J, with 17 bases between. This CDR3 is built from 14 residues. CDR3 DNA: TGTGCCAGCAGCACCCCCCAATGGGGAGATGAGCAGTTCTTC. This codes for CASSTPQWGDEQFF.

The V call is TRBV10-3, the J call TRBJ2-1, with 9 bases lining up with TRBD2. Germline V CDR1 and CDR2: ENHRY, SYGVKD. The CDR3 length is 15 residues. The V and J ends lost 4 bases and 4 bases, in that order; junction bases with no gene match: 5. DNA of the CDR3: TGTGCCATCAGTGTGCGGGGGGGAAAGTACAATGAGCAGTTCTTC. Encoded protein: CAISVRGGKYNEQFF.

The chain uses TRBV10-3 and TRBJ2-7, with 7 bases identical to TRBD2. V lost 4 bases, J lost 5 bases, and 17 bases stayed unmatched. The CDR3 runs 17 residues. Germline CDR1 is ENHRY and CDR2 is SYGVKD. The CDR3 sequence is CAISAMGRDSRNNEQYF. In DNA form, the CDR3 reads TGTGCCATCAGTGCGATGGGGAGGGACTCCCGGAACAACGAGCAGTACTTC.

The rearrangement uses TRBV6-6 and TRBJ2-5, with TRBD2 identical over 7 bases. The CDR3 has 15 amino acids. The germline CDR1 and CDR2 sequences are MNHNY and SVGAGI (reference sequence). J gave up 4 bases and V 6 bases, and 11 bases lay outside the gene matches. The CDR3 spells CASSRLALGGETQYF. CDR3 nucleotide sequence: TGTGCCAGCAGCCGACTAGCTCTTGGAGGAGAGACCCAGTACTTC.

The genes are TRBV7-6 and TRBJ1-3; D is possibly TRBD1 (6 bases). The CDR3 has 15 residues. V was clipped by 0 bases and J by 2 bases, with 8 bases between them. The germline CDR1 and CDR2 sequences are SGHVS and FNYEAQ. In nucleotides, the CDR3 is TGTGCCAGCAGCTTAGCACAGGGTGCTGGAAACACCATATATTTT. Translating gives CASSLAQGAGNTIYF.

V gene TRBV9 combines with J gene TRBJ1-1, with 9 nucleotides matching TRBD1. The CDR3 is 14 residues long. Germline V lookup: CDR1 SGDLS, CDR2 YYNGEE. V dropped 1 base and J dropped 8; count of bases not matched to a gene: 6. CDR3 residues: CASSVWGGQGEAFF. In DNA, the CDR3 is TGTGCCAGCAGCGTATGGGGGGGACAGGGAGAAGCTTTCTTT.

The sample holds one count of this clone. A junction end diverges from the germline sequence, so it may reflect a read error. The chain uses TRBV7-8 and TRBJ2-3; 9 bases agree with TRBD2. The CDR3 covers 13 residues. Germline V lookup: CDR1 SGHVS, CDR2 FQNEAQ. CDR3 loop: CASRLAGVGTQYF. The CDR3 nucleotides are TGTGCCAGCAGGTTAGCGGGAGTTGGTACGCAGTATTTT.

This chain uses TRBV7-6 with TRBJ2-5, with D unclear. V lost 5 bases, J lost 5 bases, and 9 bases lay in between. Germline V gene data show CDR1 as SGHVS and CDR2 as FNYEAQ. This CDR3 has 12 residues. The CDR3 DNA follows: TGTGCCAGCAGCCGTGTAATGGAGACCCAGTACTTC. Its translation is CASSRVMETQYF. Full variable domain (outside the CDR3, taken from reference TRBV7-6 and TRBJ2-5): GAGVSQSPRYKVTKRGQDVALRCDPISGHVSLYWYRQALGQGPEFLTYFNYEAQQDKSGLPNDRFSAERPEGSISTLTIQRTEQRDSAMYRCASSRVMETQYFGPGTRLLVL.

In DNA, the CDR3 is TGTGCCAGCAGCCAGGCCGGAGGGGGCGACGAGCAGTACTTC. It translates to CASSQAGGGDEQYF. This sequence joins TRBV14 and TRBJ2-7, with a possible D match to TRBD1 (7 bases). CDR3 length equals 14 residues. The germline V gene encodes CDR1 SGHDN and CDR2 FVKESK. The V and J ends lost 3 bases and 5 bases respectively, with 14 bases between them.

CDR3 DNA: TGTGCCAGCAGTGAATTACAGCGGGAGGGCCAGGAGCAGTACTTC. Residues: CASSELQREGQEQYF. The genes are TRBV2 and TRBJ2-7, with 10 positions matching TRBD2. Germline V gives CDR1 SNHLY, CDR2 FYNNEI. The CDR3 sequence is 15 residues long. The ends lost 2 bases at V and 7 bases at J; junction bases unmatched: 8.

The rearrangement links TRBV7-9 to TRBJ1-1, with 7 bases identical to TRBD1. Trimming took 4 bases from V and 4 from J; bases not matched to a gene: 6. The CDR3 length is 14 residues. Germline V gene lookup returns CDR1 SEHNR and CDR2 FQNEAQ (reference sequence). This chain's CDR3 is CASSSRQGPTEAFF. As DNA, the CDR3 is TGTGCCAGCAGCTCACGACAGGGTCCCACTGAAGCTTTCTTT.

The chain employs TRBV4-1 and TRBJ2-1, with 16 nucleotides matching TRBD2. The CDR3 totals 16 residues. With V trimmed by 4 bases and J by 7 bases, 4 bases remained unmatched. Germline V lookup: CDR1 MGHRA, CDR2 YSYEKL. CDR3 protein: CASSLGTSGRGNEQFF. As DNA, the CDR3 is TGCGCCAGCAGCCTTGGGACTAGCGGGAGGGGAAATGAGCAGTTCTTC.

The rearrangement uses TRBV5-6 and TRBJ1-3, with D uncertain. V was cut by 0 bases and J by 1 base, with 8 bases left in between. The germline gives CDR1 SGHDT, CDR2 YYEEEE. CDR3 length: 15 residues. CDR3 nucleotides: TGTGCCAGCAGCTTGGAGACATATTCTGGAAACACCATATATTTT. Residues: CASSLETYSGNTIYF.

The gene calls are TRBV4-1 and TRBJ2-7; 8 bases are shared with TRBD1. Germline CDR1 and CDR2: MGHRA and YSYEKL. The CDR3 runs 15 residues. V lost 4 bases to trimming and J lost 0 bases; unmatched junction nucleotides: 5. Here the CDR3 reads CASSPGQAFSYEQYF. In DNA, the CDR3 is TGCGCCAGCAGCCCGGGACAGGCTTTCTCCTACGAGCAGTACTTC.

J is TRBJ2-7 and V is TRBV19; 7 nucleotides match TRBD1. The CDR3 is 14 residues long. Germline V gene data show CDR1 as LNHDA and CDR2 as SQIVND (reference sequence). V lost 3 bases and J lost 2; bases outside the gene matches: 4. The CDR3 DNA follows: TGTGCCAGTAGTATGGGGCAGGGGGCCTACGAGCAGTACTTC. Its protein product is CASSMGQGAYEQYF. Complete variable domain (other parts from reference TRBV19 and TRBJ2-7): DGGITQSPKYLFRKEGQNVTLSCEQNLNHDAMYWYRQDPGQGLRLIYYSQIVNDFQKGDIAEGYSVSREKKESFPLTVTSAQKNPTAFYLCASSMGQGAYEQYFGPGTRLTVT.

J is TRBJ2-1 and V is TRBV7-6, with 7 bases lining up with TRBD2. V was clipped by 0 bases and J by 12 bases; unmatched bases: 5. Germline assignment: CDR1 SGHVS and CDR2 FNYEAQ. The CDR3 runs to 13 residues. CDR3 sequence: CASSLASLAAQFF. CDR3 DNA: TGTGCCAGCAGCTTAGCGTCCCTAGCGGCGCAGTTCTTC.